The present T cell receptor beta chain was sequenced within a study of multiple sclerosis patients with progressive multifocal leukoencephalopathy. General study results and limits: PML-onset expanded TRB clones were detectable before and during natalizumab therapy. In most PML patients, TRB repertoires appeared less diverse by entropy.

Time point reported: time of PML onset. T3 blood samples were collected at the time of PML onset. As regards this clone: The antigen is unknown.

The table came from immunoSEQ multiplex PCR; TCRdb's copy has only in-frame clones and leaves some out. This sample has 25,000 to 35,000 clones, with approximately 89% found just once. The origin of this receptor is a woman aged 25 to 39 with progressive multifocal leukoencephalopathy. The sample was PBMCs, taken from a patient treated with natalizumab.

CDR3 DNA sequence: TGTGCCAGCAGTTTACAGACAGGGTTTTACGAGCAGTACTTC. It specifies CASSLQTGFYEQYF. The chain employs TRBV28 and TRBJ2-7; 7 positions agree with TRBD1. V shed 2 bases and J 4 bases; nucleotides not matched to a gene: 5. Germline assignment: CDR1 MDHEN and CDR2 SYDVKM. The CDR3 length is 14 residues.